The T cell receptor (beta chain) under discussion was sequenced for a study of blood T cell repertoires in COVID-19. This CDR3 comprises 18 residues. Germline trimming cut 2 bases from V and 7 bases from J; bases unmatched to any gene: 17. Germline V gene data show CDR1 as SGHVS and CDR2 as FQNEAQ. The protocol was immunoSEQ multiplex PCR, while the TCRdb copy is restricted to in-frame clones and leaves out a portion. The table includes around 260,000 clones, approximately 83% detected once. Specimen: PBMCs or T cells enriched from blood (not recorded which). The chain employs TRBV7-8 and TRBJ2-1; 7 nucleotides agree with TRBD1. The sequence was obtained from a woman aged 25 to 39 who had recovered from COVID-19. The CDR3 sequence is CASSLKFTQKGGLNEQFF. The CDR3 DNA reads as TGTGCCAGCAGCTTAAAATTTACTCAAAAAGGGGGCTTGAATGAGCAGTTCTTC.